The T cell receptor beta chain described here comes from a study of tumor and adjacent non-tumor tissue in lung cancer. Study-wide background: Stage I to III disease affected about ten men and roughly five women aged roughly 31 to 80. Each sample yielded 4 million to 5 million productive TCRbeta reads on average.

The germline gives CDR1 SQVTM, CDR2 ANQGSEA. The length of the CDR3 is 14 residues. Trimming removed 4 bases from V and 4 bases from J; junction bases left unmatched: 9. RNA was extracted from bulk tissue without any cell sorting. More than 3 cm separated this lung sample from the edge of the tumor. Study-wide results and limits: In normal lung, the top 100 clones were significantly more dominant than in tumor. TCR diversity was significantly greater in tumor than normal lung tissue.

Three rounds of nested PCR, following a modified ARM-PCR protocol, produced the TCRbeta library. MiXCR, run by TCRdb on the multiplex PCR reads, gives a single entry per CDR3 protein. The data show 100,000 or so distinct CDR3 sequences, 75% to 90% seen once. As to this clonotype: The antigen is undetermined.

The TCR sequence derives from a man aged 55 to 69 with small cell lung cancer. The rearrangement uses TRBV29-1 and TRBJ1-2; TRBD1 aligns across 7 bases. Sequencing used distant non-tumor lung tissue. DNA of the CDR3: TGCAGCGTTGTGACAGGGAGATTAGGCTATGGCTACACCTTC. Protein: CSVVTGRLGYGYTF.